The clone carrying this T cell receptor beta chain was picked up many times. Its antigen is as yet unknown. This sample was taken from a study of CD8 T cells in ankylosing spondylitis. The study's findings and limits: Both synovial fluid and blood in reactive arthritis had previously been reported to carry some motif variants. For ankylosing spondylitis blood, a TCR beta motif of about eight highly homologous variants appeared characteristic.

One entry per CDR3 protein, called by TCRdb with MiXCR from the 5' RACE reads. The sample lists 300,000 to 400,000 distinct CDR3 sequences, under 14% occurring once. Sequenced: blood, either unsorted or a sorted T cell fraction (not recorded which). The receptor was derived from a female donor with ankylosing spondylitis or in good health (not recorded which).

The CDR3 loop is CASSAGDRAYEQYF. The CDR3 coding sequence is TGTGCCAGCAGCGCTGGGGACAGGGCCTACGAGCAGTACTTC. The gene calls are TRBV9 and TRBJ2-7, with TRBD1 matching 9 bases. V lost 3 bases, J lost 2 bases, and 3 bases stayed unmatched. Germline loops: CDR1 SGDLS, CDR2 YYNGEE. The CDR3 totals 14 residues.